The TCR beta chain under discussion was sequenced for a study of cytomegalovirus exposure and HLA in healthy donors. Background on the study: Early released data had around 79 million unique TCRs, all coming from HLA-typed donors. General study findings and limits: Rare sequences made up most TCRs, while some public TCRs were found in many donors.

This clone was detected once. Antigen specificity is unknown. The PCR employed 60 Vbeta primers together with 13 Jbeta primers. Measured with immunoSEQ multiplex PCR; TCRdb has only the in-frame clones, and not every one. The data show under 200,000 clones, 84% seen once. Sequences were obtained from PBMCs. The receptor's source is a man younger than 45 in good health and CMV-seronegative.

CDR3 DNA: TGTGCCAGCAGAACTGACAGATTCGATAATCAGCCCCAGCATTTT. Amino acid sequence: CASRTDRFDNQPQHF. The V call is TRBV27, the J call TRBJ1-5; weak D call: TRBD1 (5 bases). The CDR3 spans 15 residues. V gave up 6 bases and J gave up 4 bases, with 16 bases separating them. Germline CDR1 reads MNHEY; CDR2 reads SMNVEV (reference sequence).